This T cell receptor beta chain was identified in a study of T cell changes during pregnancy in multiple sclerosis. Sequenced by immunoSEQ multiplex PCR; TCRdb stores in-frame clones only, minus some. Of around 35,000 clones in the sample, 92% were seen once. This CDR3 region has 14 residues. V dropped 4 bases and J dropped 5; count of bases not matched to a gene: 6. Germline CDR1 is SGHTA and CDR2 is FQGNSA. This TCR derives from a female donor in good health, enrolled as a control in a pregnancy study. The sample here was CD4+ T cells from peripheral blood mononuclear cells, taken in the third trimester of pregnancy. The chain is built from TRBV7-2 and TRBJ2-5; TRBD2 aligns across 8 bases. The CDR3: CASSSGGARETQYF. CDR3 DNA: TGTGCCAGCAGCTCCGGGGGGGCCCGGGAGACCCAGTACTTC.